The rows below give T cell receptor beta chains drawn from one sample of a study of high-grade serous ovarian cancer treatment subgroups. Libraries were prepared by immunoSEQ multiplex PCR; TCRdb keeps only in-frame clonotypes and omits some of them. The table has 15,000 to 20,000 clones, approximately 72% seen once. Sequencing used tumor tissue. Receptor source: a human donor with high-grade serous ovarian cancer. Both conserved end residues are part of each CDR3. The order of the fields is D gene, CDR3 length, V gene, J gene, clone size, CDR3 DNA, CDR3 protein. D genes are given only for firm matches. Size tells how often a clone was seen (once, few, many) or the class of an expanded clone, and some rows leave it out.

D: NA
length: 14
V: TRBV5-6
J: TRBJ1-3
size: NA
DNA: TGTGCCAGCAGCTTCACAGGGAATGGAAACACCATATATTTT
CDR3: CASSFTGNGNTIYF

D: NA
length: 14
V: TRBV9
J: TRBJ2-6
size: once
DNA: TGTGCCAGCAGCGTAGATGGTGGGGCCAACGTCCTGACTTTC
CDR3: CASSVDGGANVLTF

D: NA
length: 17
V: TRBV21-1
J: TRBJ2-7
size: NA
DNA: TGTGCCAGCAGCAACCAACCTTGTCCCCGGACAGGAAGCAAGGTGTACTTC
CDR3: CASSNQPCPRTGSKVYF

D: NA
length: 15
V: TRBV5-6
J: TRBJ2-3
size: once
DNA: TGTGCCAGCAGCTCAACCAGGGGCGCCGTGGGCACGCAGTATTTT
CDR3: CASSSTRGAVGTQYF

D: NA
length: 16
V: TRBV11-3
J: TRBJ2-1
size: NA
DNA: TGTGCCAGCAGCTTAGCGATTGGGGGCTCCTACAATGAGCAGTTCTTC
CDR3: CASSLAIGGSYNEQFF

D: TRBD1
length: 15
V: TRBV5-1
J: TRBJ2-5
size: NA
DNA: TGCGCCAGCAGCTCAGGACAGGGGTATCGAGAGACCCAGTACTTC
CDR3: CASSSGQGYRETQYF

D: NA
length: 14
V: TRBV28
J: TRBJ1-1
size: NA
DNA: TGTGCCAGCAGTCTCCAGGGACTTCGCACTGAAGCTTTCTTT
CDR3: CASSLQGLRTEAFF

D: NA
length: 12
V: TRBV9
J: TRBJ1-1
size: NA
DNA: TGTGCCAGCAGCGTTGGGCAGTCTGAAGCTTTCTTT
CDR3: CASSVGQSEAFF

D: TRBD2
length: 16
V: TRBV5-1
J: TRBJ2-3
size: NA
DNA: TGCGCCAGCAGCCGATGGACTAGCGAGAGCACAGATACGCAGTATTTT
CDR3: CASSRWTSESTDTQYF

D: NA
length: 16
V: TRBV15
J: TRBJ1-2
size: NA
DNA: TGTGCCACCAGCAGAGTGTGGACGGGAGATCGAAGTGGCTACACCTTC
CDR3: CATSRVWTGDRSGYTF

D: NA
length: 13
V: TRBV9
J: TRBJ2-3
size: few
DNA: TGTGCCAGCAGCGTAGAGAAGTCAGCGACGCAGTATTTT
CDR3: CASSVEKSATQYF

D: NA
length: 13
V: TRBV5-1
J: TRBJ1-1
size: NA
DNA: TGCGCCAGCAGCTTCGCGCAGAACACTGAAGCTTTCTTT
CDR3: CASSFAQNTEAFF

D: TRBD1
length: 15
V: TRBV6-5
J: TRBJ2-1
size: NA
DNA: TGTGCCAGCAGTTCCGGGACAGGGTTGTTGAGGGAGCAGTTCTTC
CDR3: CASSSGTGLLREQFF

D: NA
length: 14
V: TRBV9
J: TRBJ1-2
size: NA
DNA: TGTGCCAGCAGCGTCCGAGGAGGGCCCTATGGCTACACCTTC
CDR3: CASSVRGGPYGYTF

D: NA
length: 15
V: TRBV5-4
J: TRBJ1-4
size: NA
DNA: TGTGCCAGCAGCTTGTCCAGCTCAACTAATGAAAAACTGTTTTTT
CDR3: CASSLSSSTNEKLFF

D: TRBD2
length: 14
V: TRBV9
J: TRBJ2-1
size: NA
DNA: TGTGCCAGCAGCGTGACTAGCGGGAGCAATGAGCAGTTCTTC
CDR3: CASSVTSGSNEQFF

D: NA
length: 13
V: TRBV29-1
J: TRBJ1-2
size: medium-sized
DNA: TGCAGCGTTGTGGCCAGTACTAACTATGGCTACACCTTC
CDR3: CSVVASTNYGYTF

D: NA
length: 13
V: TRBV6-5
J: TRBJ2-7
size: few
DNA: TGTGCCAGCGGCTTAGTTCCTTTTCCAGGACCTGACTTC
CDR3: CASGLVPFPGPDF

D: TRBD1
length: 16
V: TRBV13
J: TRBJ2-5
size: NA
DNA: TGTGCCAGCGGCTCCCGGGGACAGGGGTACCAAGAGACCCAGTACTTC
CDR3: CASGSRGQGYQETQYF

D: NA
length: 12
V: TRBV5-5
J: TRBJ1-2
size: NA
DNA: TGTGCCAGCAGCCCAGGGAACTATGGCTACACCTTC
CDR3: CASSPGNYGYTF

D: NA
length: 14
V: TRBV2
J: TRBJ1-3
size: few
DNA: TGTGCCAGCAAGGGCGGTAGCTCTGGAAACACCATATATTTT
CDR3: CASKGGSSGNTIYF

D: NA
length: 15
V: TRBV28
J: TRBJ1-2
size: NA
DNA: TGTGCCAGCAGTTTACCAGGGCACCCTAACTATGGCTACACCTTC
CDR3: CASSLPGHPNYGYTF

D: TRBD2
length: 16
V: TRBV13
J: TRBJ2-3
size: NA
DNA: TGTGCCAGCAGCCCTCCGGGACTAGCGGGGTCAGATACGCAGTATTTT
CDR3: CASSPPGLAGSDTQYF

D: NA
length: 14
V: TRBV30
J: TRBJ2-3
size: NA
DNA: TGTGCCTGGGAACTAGGGGGGGGACATGATACGCAGTATTTT
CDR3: CAWELGGGHDTQYF